This T cell receptor (beta chain) was sequenced for a study of T cell responses to AZD1222 COVID-19 vaccine. Per germline, CDR1 MNHEY and CDR2 SVGAGI. Trimming shortened V by 7 bases and J by 2 bases, and 17 bases separated the two germline ends. The CDR3 extends over 15 amino acids. Assay: immunoSEQ multiplex PCR; the TCRdb copy retains only in-frame clones and omits some. The data contain about 120,000 clones, roughly 88% of them singletons. The TCR was taken from an adult in good health. This chain links TRBV6-5 with TRBJ1-2, with D maybe TRBD1 (6 bases). Source: peripheral blood, taken on day 0 of AZD1222 vaccination. The CDR3 region has the DNA TGTGCCAGCACACCATTCGGGACAAACAACTATGGCTACACCTTC. Protein: CASTPFGTNNYGYTF.